The TCR beta chain under discussion was sequenced for a study of cytomegalovirus exposure and HLA in healthy donors. A multiplex PCR was run with 60 Vbeta primers and 13 Jbeta primers. Authors' analysis steps: Later reanalysis found 75 million to 100 million unique TCR beta chains, around 9.9 million of them shared. Sequencing was performed with immunoSEQ multiplex PCR; in TCRdb, only in-frame clones are kept and a portion is missing. V and J calls plus clone size are reproduced from that table; the DNA served to infer D and trimming. The table lists about 130,000 clones, approximately 80% of them singletons. The germline gives CDR1 MDHEN, CDR2 SYDVKM. This CDR3 has 17 amino acids. With V trimmed by 8 bases and J by 6 bases, 15 bases remained unmatched.

The chain is built from TRBV28 and TRBJ2-1; 11 positions match TRBD2. Sequencing was done on a sample of PBMCs. This clonotype was obtained from a man aged 25 to 45 in good health and CMV-seronegative. The CDR3: CASGELFGTSGGNEQFF. The CDR3 DNA is TGTGCCAGCGGGGAACTCTTCGGGACTAGCGGAGGCAATGAGCAGTTCTTC.